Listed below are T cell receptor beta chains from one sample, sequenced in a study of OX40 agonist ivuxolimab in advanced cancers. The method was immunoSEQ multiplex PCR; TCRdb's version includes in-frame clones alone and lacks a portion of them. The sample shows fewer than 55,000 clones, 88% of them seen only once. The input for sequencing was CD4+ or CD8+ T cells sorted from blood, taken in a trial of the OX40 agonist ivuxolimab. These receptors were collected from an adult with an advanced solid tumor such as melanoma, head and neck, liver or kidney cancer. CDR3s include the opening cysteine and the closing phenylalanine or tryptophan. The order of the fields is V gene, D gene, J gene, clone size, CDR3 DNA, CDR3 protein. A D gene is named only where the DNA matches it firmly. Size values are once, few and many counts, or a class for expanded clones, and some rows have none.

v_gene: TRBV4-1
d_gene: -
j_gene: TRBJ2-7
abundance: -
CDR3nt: TGCGCCAGCAGCCAAGAACAAGGAGGGTTCTCCTACGAGCAGTACTTC
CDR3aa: CASSQEQGGFSYEQYF

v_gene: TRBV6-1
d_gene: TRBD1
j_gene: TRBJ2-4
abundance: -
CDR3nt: TGTGCCAGCAAACGACAGGGGAACATTCAGTACTTC
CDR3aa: CASKRQGNIQYF

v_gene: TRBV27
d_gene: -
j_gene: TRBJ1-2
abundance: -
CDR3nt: TGTGCCAGCTGGTTTAGGAGTACAGGGCCTCATGAGGGCTACACCTTC
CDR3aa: CASWFRSTGPHEGYTF

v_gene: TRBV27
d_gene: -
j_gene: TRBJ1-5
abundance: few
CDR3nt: TGTGCCAGCAGTATACAGGGTCCAGATCAGCCCCAGCATTTT
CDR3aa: CASSIQGPDQPQHF

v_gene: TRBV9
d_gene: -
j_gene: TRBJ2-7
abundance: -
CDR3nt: TGTGCCAGCAGCGTAGGCGTCTCTGCCGAGCAGTACTTC
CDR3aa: CASSVGVSAEQYF

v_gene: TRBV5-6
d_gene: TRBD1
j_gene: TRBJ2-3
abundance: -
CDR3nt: TGTGCCAGCAGCTTGGGGGCGGGGACAGGGGGCACAGATACGCAGTATTTT
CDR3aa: CASSLGAGTGGTDTQYF

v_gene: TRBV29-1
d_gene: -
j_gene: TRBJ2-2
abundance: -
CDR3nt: TGCAGCGTTCCCGAGGCGGGGAGCACCGGGGAGCTGTTTTTT
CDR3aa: CSVPEAGSTGELFF

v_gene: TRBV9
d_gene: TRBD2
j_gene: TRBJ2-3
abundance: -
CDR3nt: TGTGCCAGCAGCGCCTCCGGGGGGATGAGAGATACGCAGTATTTT
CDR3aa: CASSASGGMRDTQYF

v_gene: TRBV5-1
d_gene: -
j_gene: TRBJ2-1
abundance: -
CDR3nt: TGCGCCAGCAGCTTGGGCAGGTACAGTGAAAATGAGCAGTTCTTC
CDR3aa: CASSLGRYSENEQFF

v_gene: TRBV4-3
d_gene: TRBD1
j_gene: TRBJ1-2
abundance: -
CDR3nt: TGCGCCAGCACTCCCGGGACAGGGACAGGCTATGGCTACACCTTC
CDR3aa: CASTPGTGTGYGYTF

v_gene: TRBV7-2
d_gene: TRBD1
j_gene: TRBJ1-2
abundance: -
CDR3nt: TGTGCCAGCAGCCCATTCCAGGGGGCCGGCTATGGCTACACCTTC
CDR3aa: CASSPFQGAGYGYTF

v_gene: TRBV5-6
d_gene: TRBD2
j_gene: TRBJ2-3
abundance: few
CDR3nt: TGTGCCAGCAGCTTGGTGGGCGGGGGAGGCACAGATACGCAGTATTTT
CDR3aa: CASSLVGGGGTDTQYF

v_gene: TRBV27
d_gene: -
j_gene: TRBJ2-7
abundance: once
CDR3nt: TGTGCCAGCAGTTTATACGGGGGCTACGAGCAGTACTTC
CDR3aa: CASSLYGGYEQYF

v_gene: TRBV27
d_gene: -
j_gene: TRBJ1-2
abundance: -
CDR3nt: TGTGCCAGCAGTCAGGATAGTAACTATGGCTACACCTTC
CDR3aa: CASSQDSNYGYTF

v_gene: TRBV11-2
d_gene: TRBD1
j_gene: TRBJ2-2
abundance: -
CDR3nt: TGTGCCAGCAGCCCGCGGACAGGGGCGGACGGGGAGCTGTTTTTT
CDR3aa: CASSPRTGADGELFF

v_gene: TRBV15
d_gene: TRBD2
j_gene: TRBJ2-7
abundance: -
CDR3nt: TGTGCCACCAGCAGAGACGGAGCGGGGGACTACGAGCAGTACTTC
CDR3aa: CATSRDGAGDYEQYF

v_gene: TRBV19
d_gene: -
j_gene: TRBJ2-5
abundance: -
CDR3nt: TGTGCCAGTAGTATGGGGGCTACTAGACAAGAGACCCAGTACTTC
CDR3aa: CASSMGATRQETQYF

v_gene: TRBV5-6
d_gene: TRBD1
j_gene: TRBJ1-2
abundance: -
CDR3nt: TGTGCCAGCAGCTTCCGGACAGGGCGCTATGGCTACACCTTC
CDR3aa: CASSFRTGRYGYTF

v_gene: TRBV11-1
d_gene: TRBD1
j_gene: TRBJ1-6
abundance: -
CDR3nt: TGTGCCAGCAGCTTAGCAAGGACAGGGACACCCCTCCACTTT
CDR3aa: CASSLARTGTPLHF

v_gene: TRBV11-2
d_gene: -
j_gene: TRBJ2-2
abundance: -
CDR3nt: TGTGCCAGCTGGTCCGGAGGCGGTGGCGGGGAGCTGTTTTTT
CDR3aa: CASWSGGGGGELFF